The rows below give T cell receptor beta chains drawn from one sample of a study of PD-1 blockade in classical Hodgkin lymphoma. Data came from immunoSEQ multiplex PCR; TCRdb stores just in-frame clones and leaves some out. The sample comprises about 94,000 clones, approximately 89% of which are singletons, and approximately 12% rests with the top ten. The sample in question was peripheral blood mononuclear cells (PBMCs), obtained before the second cycle of nivolumab. The receptors originated from a human donor with classical Hodgkin lymphoma. Each CDR3 is given with its conserved first and last residue. A D gene is named only where the DNA matches it firmly. Some rows have no size entry. The others give once, few or many, or a class for an expanded clone.

j_gene,d_gene,abundance,v_gene,CDR3aa,CDR3nt
TRBJ2-7,TRBD1,NA,TRBV19,CASSVGQESYEQYF,TGTGCCAGTAGTGTGGGACAGGAATCCTACGAGCAGTACTTC
TRBJ1-4,NA,NA,TRBV7-9,CASSLMGLGEKLFF,TGTGCCAGCAGCTTAATGGGATTAGGGGAAAAACTGTTTTTT
TRBJ2-1,TRBD2,NA,TRBV5-1,CASSLAMGLAGGNEQFF,TGCGCCAGCAGCTTGGCCATGGGACTAGCGGGAGGAAATGAGCAGTTCTTC
TRBJ1-2,NA,NA,TRBV5-4,CASSLGGAPMNNYGYTF,TGTGCCAGCAGCTTGGGCGGGGCGCCGATGAATAACTATGGCTACACCTTC
TRBJ1-5,NA,few,TRBV18,CASSPTRSNQPQHF,TGTGCCAGCTCACCAACGAGGAGCAATCAGCCCCAGCATTTT
TRBJ2-5,NA,NA,TRBV11-2,CASSTNSETQYF,TGTGCCAGCAGCACAAACTCGGAGACCCAGTACTTC
TRBJ1-2,NA,NA,TRBV9,CASSVEANYGYTF,TGTGCCAGCAGCGTAGAGGCCAACTATGGCTACACCTTC
TRBJ2-7,TRBD2,NA,TRBV2,CASDSSGAGVGEQYF,TGTGCCAGCGACTCTAGCGGGGCGGGCGTGGGGGAGCAGTACTTC
TRBJ1-4,NA,NA,TRBV29-1,CSVTTTNEKLFF,TGCAGTGTTACTACAACTAATGAAAAACTGTTTTTT
TRBJ2-2,NA,NA,TRBV18,CASSPGRETGELFF,TGTGCCAGCTCACCGGGGCGCGAAACCGGGGAGCTGTTTTTT
TRBJ2-1,TRBD2,NA,TRBV2,CASRTGGGSYNEQFF,TGTGCCAGCCGTACTGGGGGGGGGTCCTACAATGAGCAGTTCTTC
TRBJ2-7,TRBD1,NA,TRBV5-1,CASSHQGQGNYEQYF,TGCGCCAGCAGCCATCAGGGACAGGGAAACTACGAGCAGTACTTC
TRBJ1-2,NA,few,TRBV28,CASSQTQLYGYTF,TGTGCCAGCAGCCAGACCCAGCTCTATGGCTACACCTTC
TRBJ2-5,TRBD2,once,TRBV2,CASSEVGAGLQGAQYF,TGTGCCAGCAGTGAAGTTGGAGCGGGGCTACAAGGGGCCCAGTACTTC
TRBJ2-7,TRBD2,NA,TRBV4-1,CASSQGLAGGTYEQYF,TGCGCCAGCAGCCAAGGACTAGCGGGAGGAACCTACGAGCAGTACTTC
TRBJ1-2,NA,NA,TRBV14,CASSQLGGDYGYTF,TGTGCCAGCAGCCAACTGGGAGGGGACTATGGCTACACCTTC
TRBJ2-1,TRBD2,NA,TRBV4-1,CASSQVRGEYNEQFF,TGCGCCAGCAGCCAAGTCCGGGGGGAATACAATGAGCAGTTCTTC
TRBJ1-1,NA,NA,TRBV5-1,CASSLGTGRIYTEAFF,TGCGCCAGCAGCTTGGGAACGGGACGGATATACACTGAAGCTTTCTTT
TRBJ2-4,NA,NA,TRBV11-2,CASSPSGAKNIQYF,TGTGCCAGCAGCCCATCGGGCGCCAAAAACATTCAGTACTTC
TRBJ2-2,NA,NA,TRBV5-8,CASRWRNTGELFF,TGTGCCAGCAGATGGAGGAACACCGGGGAGCTGTTTTTT
TRBJ1-5,TRBD1,NA,TRBV6-6,CASKLGQGYQPQHF,TGTGCCAGCAAACTGGGACAGGGATACCAGCCCCAGCATTTT
TRBJ2-2,NA,NA,TRBV7-9,CASSLDSTTGELFF,TGTGCCAGCAGCTTGGACAGCACCACCGGGGAGCTGTTTTTT
TRBJ2-1,NA,once,TRBV19,CASSIAQVKSSYNEQFF,TGTGCCAGTAGTATAGCCCAGGTTAAAAGCTCCTACAATGAGCAGTTCTTC
TRBJ1-2,TRBD1,NA,TRBV6-5,CASYTHRDRDCGYTF,TGTGCCAGCTACACCCATAGAGACAGGGACTGTGGCTACACCTTC
TRBJ1-2,NA,NA,TRBV6-5,CASSYWGRDGYTF,TGTGCCAGCAGTTACTGGGGTCGAGATGGCTACACCTTC
TRBJ1-2,NA,once,TRBV19,CASSQREGDGYTF,TGTGCCAGTAGTCAAAGGGAGGGAGATGGCTACACCTTC
TRBJ2-5,NA,NA,TRBV11-3,CASSPGLGPWGQETQYF,TGTGCCAGCAGCCCAGGGTTGGGTCCGTGGGGCCAAGAGACCCAGTACTTC
TRBJ1-5,NA,few,TRBV19,CASSTLGQKDQPQHF,TGTGCCAGTAGTACCCTCGGACAGAAGGATCAGCCCCAGCATTTT
TRBJ2-7,NA,once,TRBV2,CASSEISRAGGTYEQYF,TGTGCCAGCAGTGAAATTTCAAGGGCAGGGGGGACCTACGAGCAGTACTTC
TRBJ2-2,NA,NA,TRBV19,CASSIGRNTGELFF,TGTGCCAGTAGTATCGGCAGGAACACCGGGGAGCTGTTTTTT
TRBJ2-7,NA,NA,TRBV2,CASSRGPGEQYF,TGTGCCAGCAGTAGAGGGCCGGGGGAGCAGTACTTC
TRBJ1-5,TRBD1,few,TRBV28,CASSYGDRDQPQHF,TGTGCCAGCAGTTATGGGGACAGGGATCAGCCCCAGCATTTT
TRBJ2-2,TRBD2,NA,TRBV5-1,CASSRGLAYTGELFF,TGCGCCAGCAGCCGGGGACTAGCTTACACCGGGGAGCTGTTTTTT
TRBJ2-1,NA,NA,TRBV5-1,CASRLVYSYNEQFF,TGCGCCAGCCGACTAGTTTACTCCTACAATGAGCAGTTCTTC
TRBJ2-3,NA,NA,TRBV25-1,CASSGPYHTDTQYF,TGTGCCAGCAGTGGGCCCTACCATACAGATACGCAGTATTTT
TRBJ1-4,TRBD1,NA,TRBV5-1,CASSPNFWTGTTTNEKLFF,TGCGCCAGCAGCCCGAACTTTTGGACAGGGACCACAACTAATGAAAAACTGTTTTTT
TRBJ2-3,TRBD2,NA,TRBV10-2,CASTNSSGTSGETDTQYF,TGCGCCAGCACCAACTCATCCGGGACTAGCGGGGAAACAGATACGCAGTATTTT
TRBJ1-2,NA,once,TRBV28,CASSPSQGYYGYTF,TGTGCCAGCAGCCCTTCACAGGGTTACTATGGCTACACCTTC
TRBJ2-1,NA,once,TRBV28,CASSSQTTSPYNEQFF,TGTGCCAGCAGTTCACAGACTACCTCTCCCTACAATGAGCAGTTCTTC
TRBJ1-1,TRBD1,few,TRBV7-9,CASSRQGRNTEAFF,TGTGCCAGCAGCCGACAGGGGAGGAACACTGAAGCTTTCTTT
TRBJ1-1,TRBD1,NA,TRBV29-1,CSAQGDRGQVEAFF,TGCAGCGCCCAGGGGGACAGGGGGCAGGTTGAAGCTTTCTTT
TRBJ2-7,TRBD2,NA,TRBV6-5,CASSPTSDTYEQYF,TGTGCCAGCAGCCCAACTAGCGACACCTACGAGCAGTACTTC
TRBJ1-2,NA,NA,TRBV29-1,CSVESRLGGYGYTF,TGCAGCGTTGAATCGAGGCTCGGGGGCTATGGCTACACCTTC
TRBJ2-1,TRBD2,NA,TRBV18,CASSRGVAGAVEQFF,TGTGCCAGCTCACGAGGCGTAGCGGGGGCGGTTGAGCAGTTCTTC
TRBJ2-7,NA,once,TRBV21-1,CASRTERRGGWEF,TGTGCCAGCAGGACGGAGCGGCGGGGAGGCTGGGAGTTC
TRBJ2-1,TRBD2,NA,TRBV28,CASRKLERETFF,TGTGCCAGCAGAAAACTAGAGCGGGAGACCTTCTTC